These 31 T cell receptor beta chains were sequenced from one sample in a study of CD8 T cells in Susac syndrome. Reverse transcription used about 0.45 to 1 ug RNA and random hexamers. MiXCR, applied by TCRdb to the immunoSEQ multiplex PCR reads, yields one record per CDR3 protein. The data hold approximately 160,000 distinct CDR3 sequences, with around 95% observed a single time. The sample consisted of CD4+ T cells from PBMCs. The receptors were gathered from a human donor in good health.

The chain combines TRBV6-1 with TRBJ1-2, with D perhaps matching TRBD1 (5 bases). Germline values: CDR1 MNHNS, CDR2 SASEGT. The V end lost 1 base, the J end lost 7 bases, and 16 bases lay between the germline ends. The CDR3 is 15 residues long. The CDR3 reads CASSEGSGAYGGYTF. The CDR3, as DNA: TGTGCCAGCAGTGAAGGGTCCGGGGCGTATGGTGGCTACACCTTC.

J is TRBJ1-1 and V is TRBV5-1; possibly TRBD1 for D (5 bases). Between the trimmed V and J ends, which lost 5 bases and 3 bases, there was a span of 11 bases. Germline CDR1 is SGHRS and CDR2 is YFSETQ. This CDR3 contains 13 residues. CDR3 in amino acids: CASRMWGDTEAFF. CDR3 bases: TGCGCCAGCAGAATGTGGGGCGACACTGAAGCTTTCTTT.

This clonotype has a single count. DNA of the CDR3: TGTGCCAGCAATCAGGGGAACTATGGCTACACCTTC. The encoded protein is CASNQGNYGYTF. The chain recombines TRBV2 with TRBJ1-2; tentatively, D is TRBD1 (6 bases). V dropped 7 bases and J dropped 2 bases, with 8 bases sitting between them. This CDR3 comprises 12 residues. Germline CDR1 SNHLY, CDR2 FYNNEI.

The V gene is TRBV6-5, the J gene TRBJ2-2; 7 bases agree with TRBD1. The CDR3 sequence is 16 residues long. Trimming removed 4 bases from V and 5 bases from J; junction bases left unmatched: 10. Germline CDR1 and CDR2: MNHEY and SVGAGI. In DNA form, the CDR3 reads TGTGCCAGCAGTTCCCTGGACAGGTTATTGACCGGGGAGCTGTTTTTT. Encoded protein: CASSSLDRLLTGELFF.

This chain joins TRBV5-1 and TRBJ1-2; D not resolved. The CDR3 runs to 14 residues. CDR1 is SGHRS and CDR2 is YFSETQ in the germline V gene. V lost 5 bases and J 6 bases, leaving 17 bases between the germline ends. The CDR3 loop reads CASRLMGSLDGYTF. The CDR3 bases are TGCGCCAGCAGGCTGATGGGGTCACTGGATGGCTACACCTTC. Combining the CDR3 with reference TRBV5-1 and TRBJ1-2 gives the whole variable domain KAGVTQTPRYLIKTRGQQVTLSCSPISGHRSVSWYQQTPGQGLQFLFEYFSETQRNKGNFPGRFSGRQFSNSRSEMNVSTLELGDSALYLCASRLMGSLDGYTFGSGTRLTVV.

The count of this clonotype is one. This chain links TRBV5-4 with TRBJ1-6; maybe TRBD1 (6 bases). The germline CDR1 and CDR2 sequences are SGHNT and YYREEE (reference sequence). Trimming left V 0 bases short and J 13 bases short, with 20 bases between. This CDR3 is built from 16 residues. The CDR3 here is CASSLAGGALGSPLHF. In DNA, the CDR3 is TGTGCCAGCAGCTTGGCTGGGGGGGCGCTGGGTAGTCCCCTCCACTTT.

This clonotype was counted a single time. The chain recombines TRBV9 with TRBJ2-3; 13 nucleotides line up with TRBD2. Trimming at V came to 4 bases and at J to 3 bases, leaving 8 bases not matched to a gene. This CDR3 is built from 17 residues. Germline V gene data show CDR1 as SGDLS and CDR2 as YYNGEE. The CDR3 DNA sequence: TGTGCCAGCAGCTATCAACTAGCGGGGGGGGGAACAGATACGCAGTATTTT. It specifies CASSYQLAGGGTDTQYF.

The V call is TRBV5-1, the J call TRBJ1-1, with D hard to call. V lost 4 bases and J 1 base, leaving 17 bases between the germline ends. The germline CDR1 and CDR2 sequences are SGHRS and YFSETQ. This CDR3 spans 16 amino acids. CDR3 DNA sequence: TGCGCCAGCAGCACACACCGGACGGAAGAGAACACTGAAGCTTTCTTT. Amino acids: CASSTHRTEENTEAFF. The variable domain in full, completed from reference TRBV5-1 and TRBJ1-1, reads KAGVTQTPRYLIKTRGQQVTLSCSPISGHRSVSWYQQTPGQGLQFLFEYFSETQRNKGNFPGRFSGRQFSNSRSEMNVSTLELGDSALYLCASSTHRTEENTEAFFGQGTRLTVV.

This chain uses TRBV20-1 with TRBJ2-7; TRBD1 or TRBD2 may be the D gene (5 bases each). Germline loops: CDR1 DFQATT, CDR2 SNEGSKA (reference sequence). V lost 8 bases, J lost 3 bases, and 11 bases lay in between. The CDR3 contains 11 residues. Here the CDR3 reads CSRGWNYEQYF. CDR3 bases: TGCAGTCGGGGCTGGAACTACGAGCAGTACTTC.

The genes are TRBV19 and TRBJ1-4, with no clear D. V was trimmed by 8 bases and J by 7 bases, leaving 11 bases between them. The CDR3 spans 12 residues. The germline gives CDR1 LNHDA, CDR2 SQIVND (reference sequence). The CDR3 sequence is CASAPRGEKLFF. The CDR3 DNA sequence: TGTGCCAGTGCCCCCCGGGGTGAAAAACTGTTTTTT.

The chain has TRBV4-1 and TRBJ1-5, with TRBD1 as a possible D gene (6 bases). CDR1 is MGHRA, CDR2 YSYEKL, per germline. V dropped 1 base and J dropped 0 bases, with 10 bases sitting between them. The CDR3 has 16 residues. CDR3 residues: CASSQGRGNSNQPQHF. Here the CDR3 DNA reads TGCGCCAGCAGCCAAGGCAGGGGCAATAGCAATCAGCCCCAGCATTTT.

V usage is TRBV28 and J usage is TRBJ2-7, with 8 bases that match TRBD2. Germline-derived CDR1 and CDR2 are MDHEN and SYDVKM. The CDR3 is made up of 15 amino acids. The ends lost 5 bases at V and 3 bases at J; junction bases unmatched: 9. The CDR3 region is CASSPFKRGIYEQYF. DNA of the CDR3: TGTGCCAGCAGTCCCTTCAAGCGGGGGATCTACGAGCAGTACTTC.

This clonotype came up once. V usage is TRBV20-1 and J usage is TRBJ2-5, with 8 bases aligning to TRBD2. Losses at the gene ends were 5 bases for V and 2 bases for J; bases not matched to a gene: 10. This CDR3 is built from 15 residues. Germline CDR1 DFQATT, CDR2 SNEGSKA (reference sequence). The DNA for the CDR3 is TGCAGTGCTCGGTCGGGGGGGAGCTCGCAAGAGACCCAGTACTTC. Translating gives CSARSGGSSQETQYF.

The chain is built from TRBV12-3 or TRBV12-4 and TRBJ2-3; TRBD1 agrees at 9 bases. This CDR3 is 15 amino acids long. The V and J ends lost 5 bases and 6 bases, in that order; junction bases with no gene match: 9. For the CDR3, the DNA is TGTGCCAGCAGTCTAAAACAGGGGGCGTATGATACGCAGTATTTT. It yields the protein CASSLKQGAYDTQYF.

V gene TRBV3-1 combines with J gene TRBJ2-7, with D possibly matching TRBD2 (7 bases). This CDR3 region has 17 residues. V lost 3 bases and J 1 base, leaving 19 bases between the germline ends. Germline V CDR1 and CDR2: LGHDT, YNNKEL (reference sequence). The chain's CDR3 is CASSHWTSGGPSYEQYF. The DNA for the CDR3 is TGTGCCAGCAGCCATTGGACGTCGGGGGGCCCTTCCTACGAGCAGTACTTC.

This clonotype was detected only once. The chain joins TRBV12-3 or TRBV12-4 to TRBJ2-7; no reliable D call. CDR3 size: 12 residues. With 2 bases removed from V and 7 bases from J, the gap between germline ends came to 9 bases. The chain's CDR3 is CASSLFATEQYF. The CDR3 bases are TGTGCCAGCAGTTTATTCGCGACAGAGCAGTACTTC.

The rearrangement links TRBV19 to TRBJ2-7; 7 bases align to TRBD1. Germline V gives CDR1 LNHDA, CDR2 SQIVND (reference sequence). CDR3 size: 14 residues. V shed 10 bases, J shed 2 bases, and the junction held 11 bases outside the gene matches. CDR3 sequence: CATGPGQTPYEQYF. The CDR3 bases are TGTGCCACAGGACCGGGACAGACCCCCTACGAGCAGTACTTC.

This chain uses TRBV2 with TRBJ2-1; either TRBD1 or TRBD2 may supply D (5 bases each). Germline CDR1 is SNHLY and CDR2 is FYNNEI. V shed 3 bases and J shed 15 bases, with 15 bases lying between them. The CDR3 contains 12 residues. The CDR3 region is CASSEVLGVGFF. CDR3 sequence (DNA): TGTGCCAGCAGTGAGGTTTTGGGGGTGGGGTTCTTC.

CDR3 region: CSAPGRNNSPLHF. The CDR3 DNA reads as TGCAGTGCTCCGGGACGGAATAATTCACCCCTCCACTTT. The J gene is TRBJ1-6, the V gene TRBV20-1; tentatively, D is TRBD1 (5 bases). The ends were cut back, 5 bases at V and 5 bases at J, with 10 bases in the middle. The CDR3 runs to 13 residues. Germline values: CDR1 DFQATT, CDR2 SNEGSKA (reference sequence).

The chain recombines TRBV6-1 with TRBJ2-7, with D unclear. The CDR3 extends over 15 amino acids. Germline CDR1 MNHNS, CDR2 SASEGT. Trimming removed 5 bases from V and 3 bases from J, with 17 bases in between. The CDR3 nucleotides read TGTGCCAGCAGTCGAAGCAAGGTTATAAACTACGAGCAGTACTTC. Encoded protein: CASSRSKVINYEQYF.

V gene TRBV12-3 or TRBV12-4 combines with J gene TRBJ1-5; the D is unclear. This CDR3 contains 13 residues. Trimming took 7 bases from V and 4 from J, leaving 11 bases between them. CDR3 sequence (DNA): TGTGCCAGCACCCCTCAGGAAAATCAGCCCCAGCATTTT. This sequence encodes CASTPQENQPQHF.

The V gene is TRBV7-6, the J gene TRBJ1-3; tentative D call: TRBD1 (6 bases). CDR1 is SGHVS, CDR2 FNYEAQ, per germline. There are 17 residues in the CDR3. The ends were cut back, 0 bases at V and 0 bases at J, with 12 bases in the middle. CDR3 protein: CASSLAMRGSSGNTIYF. CDR3 nucleotides: TGTGCCAGCAGCTTAGCTATGAGGGGGTCCTCTGGAAACACCATATATTTT.

This chain's CDR3 is CASRMGLNTDTQYF. CDR3 DNA: TGTGCCAGCAGGATGGGACTCAACACAGATACGCAGTATTTT. The chain joins TRBV6-5 to TRBJ2-3; weak D call: TRBD2 (6 bases). The CDR3 sequence is 14 residues long. Germline lookup yields CDR1 MNHEY and CDR2 SVGAGI. V lost 6 bases, J lost 2 bases, and 12 bases lay in between.

The chain is built from TRBV6-1 and TRBJ2-3, with 10 bases identical to TRBD1. The trim removed 10 bases at V and 1 base at J, leaving 5 bases unmatched. Germline CDR1 and CDR2: MNHNS and SASEGT. The CDR3 has 14 amino acids. The CDR3 nucleotides are TGTGCCACAACCGGGACAGGGGGCACAGATACGCAGTATTTT. Amino acid sequence: CATTGTGGTDTQYF.

This clonotype came up once. The V gene is TRBV10-2, the J gene TRBJ1-5, with D possibly TRBD1 on 6 matching bases. Germline-derived CDR1 and CDR2 are WSHSY and SAAADI. Trimming left V 6 bases short and J 7 bases short, with 13 bases between. There are 13 residues in the CDR3. The CDR3 DNA follows: TGCGCCAGCAGCGGGACATCGGGCCAGCCCCAGCATTTT. Protein: CASSGTSGQPQHF.

The V call is TRBV18, the J call TRBJ2-7, with D hard to call. The CDR3 loop spans 13 amino acids. The V and J ends lost 3 bases and 1 base respectively, with 7 bases between them. The germline V gene encodes CDR1 KGHSH and CDR2 LQKENI. For the CDR3, the DNA is TGTGCCAGCTCACCGGCAGGTTCCTACGAGCAGTACTTC. This gives the protein CASSPAGSYEQYF.

The V and J genes are TRBV4-1 and TRBJ1-1; no clear D gene. V was trimmed by 1 base and J by 9 bases, leaving 9 bases between them. The CDR3 loop spans 12 amino acids. Germline V gene sequence: CDR1 MGHRA, CDR2 YSYEKL. CDR3 loop: CASSQVLGKAFF. In DNA form, the CDR3 reads TGCGCCAGCAGCCAAGTCCTAGGGAAAGCTTTCTTT.

The genes are TRBV18 and TRBJ2-3, with no clear D. Germline V lookup: CDR1 KGHSH, CDR2 LQKENI. The CDR3 sequence is 13 residues long. V lost 3 bases, J lost 6 bases, and 10 bases lay in between. The CDR3 sequence: CASSPVETDTQYF. CDR3 coding DNA: TGTGCCAGCTCACCCGTGGAAACGGATACGCAGTATTTT.

The J gene is TRBJ1-2, the V gene TRBV29-1; D not certain. The CDR3 runs to 17 residues. Germline CDR1 is SQVTM and CDR2 is ANQGSEA. Trimming took 2 bases from V and 0 from J, leaving 19 bases between them. This CDR3 reads CSVENISYLKANYGYTF. The DNA of the CDR3 is TGCAGCGTTGAAAATATATCGTATCTTAAAGCTAACTATGGCTACACCTTC.

The V gene is TRBV29-1, the J gene TRBJ2-1; 13 bases agree with TRBD2. The CDR3 extends over 17 amino acids. The V segment lost 6 bases and the J segment 2 bases; nucleotides outside the gene matches: 10. Germline CDR1 and CDR2: SQVTM and ANQGSEA. CDR3 region: CSVLTSGGLLTYNEQFF. The CDR3 nucleotides are TGCAGCGTATTGACTAGCGGGGGGCTTTTAACCTACAATGAGCAGTTCTTC.

This clonotype was seen only a few times. The rearrangement uses TRBV7-9 and TRBJ2-7; 9 bases agree with TRBD1. The CDR3 is made up of 16 amino acids. J gave up 1 base and V 0 bases, and 4 bases lay outside the gene matches. Germline V gene lookup returns CDR1 SEHNR and CDR2 FQNEAQ (reference sequence). In DNA form, the CDR3 reads TGTGCCAGCAGCTTAGCTACAGGGGGCCGTTCCTACGAGCAGTACTTC. As protein: CASSLATGGRSYEQYF.